This record looks at one TCR beta chain sequence and its context. Its antigen is currently unknown. The data derive from a study of T-cell memory formation after mild COVID-19. Study background: Clustering of TCRs was largely donor specific. Study results and caveats: Clones which contracted sat mainly in CM and EM if CD4+, and in EMRA if CD8+. Clones shrinking between day 15 and 85 showed a balanced CD4/CD8 split, and those that grew later tilted toward CD4+.

Germline CDR1 and CDR2: SGHRS and YFSETQ. This CDR3 spans 14 amino acids. V was cut by 1 base and J by 8 bases, with 15 bases left in between. TCRdb fed the 5' RACE reads into MiXCR, producing one record per CDR3 protein. The table has 250,000 or so distinct CDR3 sequences, roughly 18% seen once. The receptor comes from a man between 18 and 29 years old who had mild COVID-19 (a few samples of this study predate the infection). Cell type and time point are not known. The specimen sequenced was PBMCs or a T cell subset sorted from them (not recorded which). V gene TRBV5-1 combines with J gene TRBJ1-2; weak D call: TRBD1 (5 bases). This CDR3 is CASSLPGTGRGYTF. In DNA, the CDR3 is TGCGCCAGCAGCTTGCCGGGGACTGGGAGAGGCTACACCTTC. The variable domain in full, completed from reference TRBV5-1 and TRBJ1-2, reads KAGVTQTPRYLIKTRGQQVTLSCSPISGHRSVSWYQQTPGQGLQFLFEYFSETQRNKGNFPGRFSGRQFSNSRSEMNVSTLELGDSALYLCASSLPGTGRGYTFGSGTRLTVV.